The 19 T cell receptor beta chains presented below share a single source sample, sequenced in a study of spatial heterogeneity in lung cancer (dated by TCRdb to between 2019 and 2020). The research as a whole found: A correlation was observed between the number of expanded intratumoral alpha and beta TCRs and the tumor nonsynonymous mutation count.

Antigen specificity for these receptors is unknown. Libraries were built with 5' RACE. This sample was sequenced with a NextSeq 500. TCRdb handled the public reads itself, with Q25 trimming in fastp and clone calling in MiXCR, and kept productive beta chains. Under each unique CDR3 protein, matching rows form one entry showing the most common genes and DNA. The sample table lists 100,000 or so distinct CDR3 sequences, 3.5% to 5% of them with a count of one. The ten biggest clones cover about 20% of the sample. What the time point label conveys for this sample: sample taken at primary tumor resection. The source was lung tumor tissue, collected at surgery. These receptors originate from a male donor with early-stage non-small cell lung cancer.

The chain employs TRBV20-1 and TRBJ1-6; maybe TRBD1 (5 bases). Trimming shortened V by 5 bases and J by 7 bases, and 15 bases separated the two germline ends. Germline V gene lookup returns CDR1 DFQATT and CDR2 SNEGSKA (reference sequence). This CDR3 comprises 14 residues. The CDR3 DNA reads TGCAGTGCTTCCCTTGGGACCGAAAATTCACCCCTCCACTTT. It is translated as CSASLGTENSPLHF.

This clonotype was counted at least ten times. The rearrangement joins TRBV12-3 or TRBV12-4 to TRBJ2-5, with D perhaps matching TRBD2 (5 bases). V lost 5 bases to trimming and J lost 5 bases, with 15 bases between them. The CDR3 consists of 14 residues. DNA for the CDR3: TGTGCCAGCAGTATTAGCGCCCAAGGGGAGACCCAGTACTTC. It specifies CASSISAQGETQYF.

J is TRBJ1-3 and V is TRBV7-2; D is possibly TRBD1 (5 bases). The CDR3 is made up of 16 amino acids. Looked up from germline, CDR1 is SGHTA and CDR2 is FQGNSA. The V end was cut by 3 bases, the J end by 2 bases, with 14 bases between. DNA for the CDR3: TGTGCCAGCAGCTTGAAGGTCAGGGAAACTGGAAACACCATATATTTT. This codes for CASSLKVRETGNTIYF.

This clonotype was observed a few times. J is TRBJ2-3 and V is TRBV15, with D perhaps TRBD2 (8 bases). This CDR3 region has 14 residues. V was pared by 5 bases and J by 5 bases, with 14 bases between. The V gene's germline CDR1 is LNHNV and CDR2 YYDKDF (reference sequence). For the CDR3, the DNA is TGTGCCACCAGCGGGGACAGCGGGGGAGATACGCAGTATTTT. This gives the protein CATSGDSGGDTQYF.

The table lists this clonotype with many counts. V usage is TRBV4-1 and J usage is TRBJ2-3; TRBD2 aligns across 9 bases. CDR3 length: 14 amino acids. CDR1 is MGHRA and CDR2 is YSYEKL in the germline V gene. V gave up 10 bases and J gave up 0 bases; unmatched junction bases: 5. CDR3 amino acids: CAIGLAFSTDTQYF. In DNA form, the CDR3 reads TGCGCCATCGGACTAGCGTTCAGCACAGATACGCAGTATTTT.

This clonotype showed up many times. The chain joins TRBV10-3 to TRBJ2-7; D is perhaps TRBD1 (5 bases). Germline V gene sequence: CDR1 ENHRY, CDR2 SYGVKD. V lost 3 bases to trimming and J lost 3 bases, with 12 bases between them. CDR3 length: 14 amino acids. For the CDR3, the DNA is TGTGCCATCAGTGAAGTGGTGCAGGGCTACGAGCAGTACTTC. Protein sequence: CAISEVVQGYEQYF.

This clonotype appeared many times. The CDR3 sequence: CAISDSRGGRTYEQYF. For the CDR3, the DNA is TGTGCCATCAGTGATTCCCGTGGCGGGAGGACCTACGAGCAGTACTTC. V and J are TRBV10-3 and TRBJ2-7, with 8 nucleotides matching TRBD2. The CDR3 consists of 16 residues. CDR1 and CDR2 (germline): ENHRY, SYGVKD. J lost 2 bases, V lost 3 bases, and 9 bases had no gene match.

Many counts were recorded for this clonotype. The chain is built from TRBV11-2 and TRBJ2-1, with D hard to call. The germline V gene encodes CDR1 SGHAT and CDR2 FQNNGV. V gave up 1 base and J gave up 3 bases, with 7 bases separating them. The CDR3 covers 14 residues. The CDR3 DNA reads as TGTGCCAGCAGCTTAGGGCCGCACTACAATGAGCAGTTCTTC. Amino acid sequence: CASSLGPHYNEQFF.

In its sample, this clonotype was seen many times. The V gene is TRBV5-5, the J gene TRBJ1-3, with D hard to call. CDR1 is SGHKS, CDR2 YYEKEE, per germline (reference sequence). The CDR3 spans 14 residues. Trimming shortened V by 0 bases and J by 5 bases, and 9 bases separated the two germline ends. CDR3 coding DNA: TGTGCCAGCAGCTTGGAGGAGGGAAGAAACACCATATATTTT. It specifies CASSLEEGRNTIYF.

This clonotype was recorded at least ten times. This chain joins TRBV4-2 and TRBJ2-5; TRBD2 might be the D (6 bases). CDR1 and CDR2 from the germline V gene are LGHNA and YNFKEQ. This CDR3 spans 13 amino acids. V lost 5 bases to trimming and J lost 1 base, with 8 bases between them. The CDR3 region is CASSGTSQETQYF. The CDR3 coding sequence is TGTGCCAGCAGCGGGACTTCCCAAGAGACCCAGTACTTC.

This clonotype was found a few times. The chain employs TRBV13 and TRBJ1-2; no reliable D call. V lost 0 bases and J 3 bases, leaving 5 bases between the germline ends. Germline V CDR1 and CDR2: PRHDT, FYEKMQ (reference sequence). The CDR3 contains 13 residues. The CDR3 nucleotides are TGTGCCAGCAGCTTAGGCGAGGACTATGGCTACACCTTC. Protein sequence: CASSLGEDYGYTF.

This clonotype was detected ten times or more. The rearrangement links TRBV28 to TRBJ2-7; D not certain. The germline V gene has CDR1 MDHEN and CDR2 SYDVKM. V was trimmed by 1 base and J by 7 bases, leaving 11 bases between them. The CDR3 sequence is 13 residues long. CDR3 sequence: CASSLSSEKEQYF. For the CDR3, the DNA is TGTGCCAGCAGTTTATCATCAGAGAAAGAGCAGTACTTC.

In this sample, this clonotype turned up many times. This sequence joins TRBV5-6 and TRBJ2-7; possibly TRBD2 for D (5 bases). The CDR3 is 15 amino acids. V dropped 0 bases and J dropped 3 bases, with 13 bases sitting between them. CDR1 and CDR2 (germline): SGHDT, YYEEEE. DNA for the CDR3: TGTGCCAGCAGCTTGGCAGCGGCCAGACTCTACGAGCAGTACTTC. Residues: CASSLAAARLYEQYF.

The chain links TRBV5-1 to TRBJ2-5; TRBD2 matches at 7 bases. Germline V CDR1 and CDR2: SGHRS, YFSETQ. CDR3 length equals 14 residues. V was pared by 2 bases and J by 5 bases, with 6 bases of the junction left unmatched. Here the CDR3 reads CASSFQREGETQYF. The CDR3 DNA follows: TGCGCCAGCAGCTTCCAGCGGGAAGGGGAGACCCAGTACTTC.

Many counts were recorded for this clonotype. The chain has TRBV20-1 and TRBJ2-3, with 7 bases identical to TRBD2. The ends lost 8 bases at V and 4 bases at J; junction bases unmatched: 6. This CDR3 spans 12 amino acids. Per germline, CDR1 DFQATT and CDR2 SNEGSKA (reference sequence). CDR3 sequence: CSSGTRADTQYF. CDR3 in DNA: TGCAGTAGCGGGACCCGGGCAGATACGCAGTATTTT.

This clonotype has ten or more counts. This chain connects TRBV27 to TRBJ2-7; unclear D gene. The CDR3 has 14 amino acids. Per the germline V gene, CDR1 is MNHEY and CDR2 is SMNVEV (reference sequence). V lost 6 bases and J 2 bases, leaving 14 bases between the germline ends. The CDR3 bases are TGTGCCAGCAGCGATCGGGTCTTTGCCTACGAGCAGTACTTC. It translates to CASSDRVFAYEQYF.

This clonotype has a count of ten or more. The chain has TRBV11-2 and TRBJ2-5; no firm D call. The V gene lost 3 bases and the J gene lost 4 bases, with 12 bases spanning the gap. CDR1 SGHAT and CDR2 FQNNGV come from the germline V gene. This CDR3 is 14 amino acids long. In DNA, the CDR3 is TGTGCCAGCAGCTTTGACCCGACGGGAGAGACCCAGTACTTC. Its protein product is CASSFDPTGETQYF.

This clonotype was picked up many times. The V call is TRBV29-1, the J call TRBJ1-1; 10 bases are a match to TRBD1. Germline V lookup: CDR1 SQVTM, CDR2 ANQGSEA. The CDR3 extends over 16 amino acids. The junction had 9 bases not matched to a gene; V was cut back by 5 bases and J by 0 bases. CDR3 DNA: TGCAGCGTTATGAGAGGGACAGGGGCATTGAACACTGAAGCTTTCTTT. Translated, it gives CSVMRGTGALNTEAFF.

In its sample, this clonotype was seen many times. The chain links TRBV7-2 to TRBJ1-1, with D perhaps matching TRBD1 (5 bases). V lost 9 bases and J 6 bases, leaving 8 bases between the germline ends. This CDR3 has 10 residues. The V gene's germline CDR1 is SGHTA and CDR2 FQGNSA. CDR3 region: CASGGAEAFF. The DNA for the CDR3 is TGTGCCAGTGGGGGGGCTGAAGCTTTCTTT.